This T cell receptor (beta chain) was found in a study of cytomegalovirus exposure and HLA in healthy donors. Use of 60 Vbeta and 13 Jbeta primers characterized the PCR. TCRdb keeps only in-frame clones here, not all; method: immunoSEQ multiplex PCR. The repertoire holds about 120,000 clones, with 60% to 85% as singletons. The specimen was PBMCs. The sequence came from a female donor in good health and CMV-seronegative.

In nucleotides, the CDR3 is TGTGCCAGCAGGAGACAGTACGAGCAGTACTTC. Translation: CASRRQYEQYF. The chain has TRBV6-1 and TRBJ2-7; tentatively, D is TRBD1 (5 bases). Germline lookup yields CDR1 MNHNS and CDR2 SASEGT. This CDR3 spans 11 amino acids. V lost 6 bases, J lost 4 bases, and 7 bases lay in between.